This paragraph reports one T cell receptor (beta chain). The antigen is unknown. The sample originates from a study of cytomegalovirus exposure and HLA in healthy donors. Turning to the study itself: Across some 400 genotyped donors, about 86% landed in the Caucasian-associated ancestry cluster.

The CDR3 runs 14 residues. Germline values: CDR1 SGDLS, CDR2 YYNGEE. Trimming at V came to 4 bases and at J to 15 bases, leaving 15 bases not matched to a gene. The PCR was carried out with 60 Vbeta primers and 13 Jbeta primers. Here immunoSEQ multiplex PCR was the method, and the copy in TCRdb shows in-frame clones only, minus some. Here the sample spans 150,000 to 200,000 clones, about 80% being singletons. Study observations and caveats: The authors assumed roughly uniform sequencing depth across donors for presence/absence analyses. A likely sequencing artifact accounted for one observed cluster of highly shared sequence variants. According to reports, the classifier identified cytomegalovirus status with high specificity and sensitivity.

The TCR was taken from a middle-aged man in good health and CMV-seronegative. Specimen: PBMCs. The J gene is TRBJ2-1, the V gene TRBV9; 8 positions agree with TRBD2. In DNA, the CDR3 is TGTGCCAGCAGCTCCCGGAACTTCGGGACTAGTCTGTTCTTC. This encodes CASSSRNFGTSLFF.